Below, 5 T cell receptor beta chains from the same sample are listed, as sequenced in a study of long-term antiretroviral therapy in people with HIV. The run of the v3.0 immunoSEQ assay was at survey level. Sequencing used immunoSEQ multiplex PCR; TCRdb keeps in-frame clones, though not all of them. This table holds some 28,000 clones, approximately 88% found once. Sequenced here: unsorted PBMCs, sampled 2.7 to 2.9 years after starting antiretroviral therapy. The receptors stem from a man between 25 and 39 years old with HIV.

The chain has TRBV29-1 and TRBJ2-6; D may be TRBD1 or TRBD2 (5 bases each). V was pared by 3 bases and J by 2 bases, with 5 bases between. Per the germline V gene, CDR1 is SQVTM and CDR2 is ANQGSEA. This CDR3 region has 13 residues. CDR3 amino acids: CSVEGAGANVLTF. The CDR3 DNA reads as TGCAGCGTTGAGGGGGCTGGGGCCAACGTCCTGACTTTC.

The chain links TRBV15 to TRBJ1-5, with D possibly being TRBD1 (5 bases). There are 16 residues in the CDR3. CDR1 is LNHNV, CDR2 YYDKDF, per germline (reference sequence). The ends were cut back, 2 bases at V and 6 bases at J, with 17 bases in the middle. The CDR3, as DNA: TGTGCCACCAGCAGACACCGGGACTCCCGGGGTCAGCCCCAGCATTTT. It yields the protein CATSRHRDSRGQPQHF.

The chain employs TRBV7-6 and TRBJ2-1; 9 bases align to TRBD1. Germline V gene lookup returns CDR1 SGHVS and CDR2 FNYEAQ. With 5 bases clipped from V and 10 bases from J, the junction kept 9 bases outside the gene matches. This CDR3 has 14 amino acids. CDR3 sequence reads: CASSLRTGAGEQFF. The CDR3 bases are TGTGCCAGCAGCCTAAGGACAGGGGCGGGAGAGCAGTTCTTC.

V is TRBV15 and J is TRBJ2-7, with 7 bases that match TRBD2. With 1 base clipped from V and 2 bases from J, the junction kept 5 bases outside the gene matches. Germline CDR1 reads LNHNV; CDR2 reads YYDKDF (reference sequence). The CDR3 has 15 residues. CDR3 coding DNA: TGTGCCACCAGCAGAGCCGGGGGGTCTACCTACGAGCAGTACTTC. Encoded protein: CATSRAGGSTYEQYF.

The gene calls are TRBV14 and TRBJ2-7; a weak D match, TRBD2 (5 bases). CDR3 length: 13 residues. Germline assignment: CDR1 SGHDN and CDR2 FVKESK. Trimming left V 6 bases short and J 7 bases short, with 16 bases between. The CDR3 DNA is TGTGCCAGCAGGGACTCCTCTCTGGGGGAGCAGTACTTC. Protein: CASRDSSLGEQYF.